Presented here are 22 T cell receptor beta chains from one specimen sequenced in a study of T cells in women clearing cervical HPV infection. Profiling relied on immunoSEQ multiplex PCR, and the TCRdb table lists in-frame clones only, not all of them. The data include 25,000 to 35,000 clones; the top ten clones carry about 17%. Sequenced input: blood buffy coat. Receptors were obtained from a woman aged 18 to 75 with a cervical HPV16 infection that either progressed to CIN3+ or cleared (not recorded which).

To note about this clone: Sequencing ends 3 residues short of the CDR3 end; the germline J gene provides the rest. This chain connects TRBV5-1 to TRBJ2-2; 8 bases align to TRBD2. CDR3 size: 15 residues. Unmatched junction bases numbered 6, after V lost 4 bases and J lost 4 bases. Germline CDR1 reads SGHRS; CDR2 reads YFSETQ. The CDR3 reads CASSTSGSVTGELFF. Partial CDR3 DNA: TGCGCCAGCAGCACGAGCGGGAGCGTCACCGGGGAG.

Comments on this clone: The read gets to within 3 residues of the CDR3 end, and the germline J gene fills in the rest. The chain joins TRBV30 to TRBJ1-1; D perhaps matches TRBD1 (5 bases). Germline CDR1 is GTSNPN and CDR2 is SVGIG (reference sequence). V was shortened by 3 bases and J by 4 bases, with 12 bases between the two germline ends. This CDR3 comprises 13 residues. The CDR3: CAWRNQGGTEAFF. The CDR3 bases that were read are TGTGCCTGGAGAAACCAGGGCGGCACTGAA.

With regard to this clone: The missing CDR3 end, 3 residues past where the read stops, is filled in from the germline J gene. The chain uses TRBV10-3 and TRBJ1-2, with a possible D match to TRBD1 (6 bases). Germline-derived CDR1 and CDR2 are ENHRY and SYGVKD. CDR3 length: 16 residues. Trimming removed 2 bases at V and 3 bases at J, with 16 bases between. CDR3 DNA (partial): TGTGCCATCAGTGAGGGGGGCAGACATGTCGACTATGGC. It yields the protein CAISEGGRHVDYG. The whole CDR3 reads CAISEGGRHVDYGYTF.

As to this clone: Read data end 3 residues before the CDR3 end; the end is taken from the germline J gene. V usage is TRBV19 and J usage is TRBJ1-1, with TRBD1 matching 9 bases. V lost 6 bases, J lost 4 bases, and 3 bases stayed unmatched. The CDR3 has 13 residues. CDR1 and CDR2 (germline): LNHDA, SQIVND (reference sequence). The sequenced part of the CDR3 DNA is TGTGCCAGTAGAATACAGGGGGCCACTGAA. Translating gives CASRIQGATE. The full CDR3 is CASRIQGATEAFF.

Concerning this clone: Read sequence stops 3 residues before the CDR3 end, and the germline J gene provides the missing end. The rearrangement links TRBV6-2 or TRBV6-3 to TRBJ1-1, with 7 bases matching TRBD1. The V gene's germline CDR1 is MNHEY and CDR2 SVGEGT. CDR3 size: 12 residues. The CDR3 loop reads CASSYGGTAAFF. The part of the CDR3 DNA that was read is TGTGCCAGCAGCTACGGCGGGACAGCA.

Remarks on this clone: The read comes to an end 3 residues before the CDR3 does, leaving the germline J gene to fill in the end. The chain is built from TRBV9 and TRBJ2-7; 9 bases are shared with TRBD1. Germline CDR1 SGDLS, CDR2 YYNGEE. The CDR3 sequence is 14 residues long. V was clipped by 4 bases and J by 5 bases; unmatched bases: 7. The sequenced part of the CDR3 DNA is TGTGCCAGCAGCCCACGGGACAGGGTTAACGAG. Translation gives CASSPRDRVNE. The whole CDR3 protein reads CASSPRDRVNEQYF. Supplemented by reference TRBV9 and TRBJ2-7, the full variable domain reads DSGVTQTPKHLITATGQRVTLRCSPRSGDLSVYWYQQSLDQGLQFLIQYYNGEERAKGNILERFSAQQFPDLHSELNLSSLELGDSALYFCASSPRDRVNEQYFGPGTRLTVT.

In the case of this clone: At one end the junction does not follow the germline gene, possibly because of a read error. The DNA ends 3 residues before the CDR3 does, and the rest of the CDR3 is filled in from the germline J gene. The chain carries TRBV4-2 and TRBJ2-3, with TRBD2 matching 9 bases. CDR3 length: 14 amino acids. Germline CDR1 LGHNA, CDR2 YNFKEQ. The CDR3 here is CASKLAGDGDTQYF. CDR3 DNA (partial): TGCGCCAGCAAATTAGCGGGAGATGGAGATACG.

On this clone itself: The CDR3 extends 3 residues past the end of the read, so its final part is completed from the germline J gene. This sample also contains other DNA sequences that code for the same CDR3. The chain is built from TRBV19 and TRBJ1-3; no firm D call. Trimming took 5 bases from V and 4 from J, leaving 15 bases between them. The CDR3 runs 15 residues. Germline V CDR1 and CDR2: LNHDA, SQIVND (reference sequence). The CDR3 bases that were read are TGTGCCAGTAGTCTCGGACTGTTGTCGGGAAACACC. Protein: CASSLGLLSGNT. The full-length CDR3 reads as CASSLGLLSGNTIYF.

Note on this clone: The CDR3 goes on 3 residues after the read ends, and that part is filled in from the germline J gene. The rearrangement links TRBV30 to TRBJ1-2, with D unclear. The CDR3 sequence is 13 residues long. Germline CDR1 reads GTSNPN; CDR2 reads SVGIG (reference sequence). The CDR3 DNA, read in part, is TGTGCCTGGAGTGTAGTTGAGGGTGGGGGC. Translating it yields CAWSVVEGGG. The whole CDR3 sequence is CAWSVVEGGGYTF.

Concerning this clone: The DNA ends 3 residues before the CDR3 does, and the rest of the CDR3 is filled in from the germline J gene. The genes are TRBV20-1 and TRBJ2-3, with D maybe TRBD2 (6 bases). Trimming took 1 base from V and 2 from J, leaving 16 bases between them. The germline V gene has CDR1 DFQATT and CDR2 SNEGSKA (reference sequence). The CDR3 sequence is 16 residues long. The CDR3 here is CSARGRRTTFTDTQYF. Partial CDR3 DNA: TGCAGTGCTAGAGGTCGAAGGACTACTTTCACAGATACG.

Turning to this clone: The missing CDR3 end, 3 residues past where the read stops, is filled in from the germline J gene. The rearrangement joins TRBV7-2 to TRBJ1-2; D not resolved. CDR3 length: 11 residues. Germline CDR1 reads SGHTA; CDR2 reads FQGNSA. The CDR3 here is CASSPGVTYTF. The covered CDR3 bases are TGTGCCAGCAGCCCCGGGGTTACA.

To note about this clone: The read falls 3 residues short of the CDR3 end, and the missing part is taken from the germline J gene. The chain employs TRBV7-8 and TRBJ2-1; 10 bases fit TRBD2. Germline values: CDR1 SGHVS, CDR2 FQNEAQ. V lost 5 bases, J lost 0 bases, and 7 bases stayed unmatched. The CDR3 covers 17 residues. This CDR3 is CASSHSGGTHSYNEQFF. CDR3 DNA, as far as it was read: TGTGCCAGCAGCCATAGCGGGGGGACCCACTCCTACAATGAG.

As regards this clone: The sequenced fragment ends 3 residues before the CDR3 boundary, so the rest is inferred from the germline J gene. The chain is built from TRBV7-3 and TRBJ2-1; a possible D gene is TRBD2 (6 bases). V was shortened by 5 bases and J by 0 bases, with 8 bases between the two germline ends. This CDR3 is 14 amino acids long. Germline CDR1 SGHTA, CDR2 FQGTGA. The covered CDR3 bases are TGTGCCAGCAGCGGAGCGGGCTCCTACAATGAG. Encoded protein: CASSGAGSYNE. The full CDR3 reads CASSGAGSYNEQFF.

The part of the CDR3 DNA that was read is TGCGCCAGCAGCTTGAGGTGGCAGGGGGAGACG. The encoded protein is CASSLRWQGET. The full CDR3 is CASSLRWQGETQYF. V is TRBV5-1 and J is TRBJ2-3, with 7 bases aligning to TRBD1. The CDR3 extends 3 residues past the end of the read, so its final part is completed from the germline J gene. Germline assignment: CDR1 SGHRS and CDR2 YFSETQ. The CDR3 is 14 amino acids.

The sequenced CDR3 bases are TGTGCCAGCAGTTACTATCAGCAAAGGGCGAACACTGAA. Encoded protein: CASSYYQQRANTE. The entire CDR3 protein is CASSYYQQRANTEAFF. This chain uses TRBV6-2 or TRBV6-3 with TRBJ1-1, with D hard to call. The read terminates 3 residues ahead of where the CDR3 ends, so the germline J gene completes it. This CDR3 is 16 amino acids long. V was trimmed by 1 base and J by 1 base, leaving 13 bases between them. Germline-derived CDR1 and CDR2 are MNHEY and SVGEGT.

As regards this clone: The DNA ends 3 residues before the CDR3 does, and the rest of the CDR3 is filled in from the germline J gene. J is TRBJ2-4 and V is TRBV10-3, with D maybe TRBD1 (5 bases). The CDR3 is made up of 13 amino acids. Germline CDR1 ENHRY, CDR2 SYGVKD. The DNA read from the CDR3 is TGTGCCGTCTCGCAGGGTTACCAAGAGACT. Its protein is CAVSQGYQET. From start to end, the CDR3 is CAVSQGYQETQYF.

The CDR3 reads CASSIEPNSGSYDYTF. Incomplete CDR3 DNA: TGTGCCAGTAGTATCGAACCGAACAGTGGGTCCTACGAC. The V call is TRBV19, the J call TRBJ1-2; D is uncertain. From the germline J gene comes the end of the CDR3, since the read stops 3 residues before it. This CDR3 region has 16 residues. Germline CDR1 LNHDA, CDR2 SQIVND (reference sequence). The entire variable domain, with the rest obtained from reference TRBV19 and TRBJ1-2, is as follows: DGGITQSPKYLFRKEGQNVTLSCEQNLNHDAMYWYRQDPGQGLRLIYYSQIVNDFQKGDIAEGYSVSREKKESFPLTVTSAQKNPTAFYLCASSIEPNSGSYDYTFGSGTRLTVV.

As regards this clone: The read halts 3 residues ahead of the CDR3 end, with the missing end drawn from the germline J gene. The V call is TRBV20-1, the J call TRBJ2-5, with 11 bases that match TRBD2. Germline-derived CDR1 and CDR2 are DFQATT and SNEGSKA (reference sequence). V shed 4 bases, J shed 1 base, and the junction held 2 bases outside the gene matches. The CDR3 contains 14 residues. The CDR3 reads CSATGTSGQETQYF. CDR3 bases read: TGCAGTGCTACAGGGACTAGCGGCCAAGAGACC.

Turning to this clone: Read sequence stops 3 residues before the CDR3 end, and the germline J gene provides the missing end. The chain joins TRBV7-9 to TRBJ2-4, with 7 bases lining up with TRBD1. The CDR3 has 14 amino acids. Germline loops: CDR1 SEHNR, CDR2 FQNEAQ (reference sequence). The junction had 5 bases not matched to a gene; V was cut back by 5 bases and J by 4 bases. CDR3 DNA (partial): TGTGCCAGCAGCGTAGGGGGACAGAAAAACATT. It encodes CASSVGGQKNI. Given in full, the CDR3 is CASSVGGQKNIQYF.

Note on this clone: The read ends 3 residues before the CDR3 terminus; that terminus is restored from the germline J gene. The chain uses TRBV20-1 and TRBJ1-2; D is ambiguous. Germline CDR1 DFQATT, CDR2 SNEGSKA (reference sequence). The V gene lost 5 bases and the J gene lost 7 bases, with 14 bases spanning the gap. This CDR3 spans 12 amino acids. The CDR3 here is CSAEPVFGGYTF. The sequenced part of the CDR3 DNA is TGCAGTGCTGAACCCGTATTCGGTGGC.

Notes on this clone: The junction departs from the called germline gene at one end, perhaps through a read error. The read comes to an end 3 residues before the CDR3 does, leaving the germline J gene to fill in the end. The genes are TRBV4-2 and TRBJ1-5; possible D gene TRBD1, 5 bases. CDR1 and CDR2 from the germline V gene are LGHNA and YNFKEQ. This CDR3 has 15 residues. The CDR3 here is CASSQVWGGNQPQHF. The CDR3 DNA, read in part, is TGCGCCAGCAGCCAGGTATGGGGGGGCAATCAGCCC.

Points on this clone: The read terminates 3 residues before the CDR3 end, so the remaining end is supplied by the germline J gene. The chain joins TRBV10-3 to TRBJ2-7; 9 bases are shared with TRBD1. V gave up 4 bases and J gave up 6 bases; unmatched junction bases: 10. Germline V gene data show CDR1 as ENHRY and CDR2 as SYGVKD. CDR3 length equals 15 residues. The sequenced CDR3 bases are TGTGCCATCAGTGGGTTCGGGACAGGGTCGGGCGAG. Protein: CAISGFGTGSGE. The whole CDR3 sequence reads CAISGFGTGSGEQYF.